A selection of T cell receptor beta chains follows, all from one sample in a study of shared clonotypes between healthy human individuals. Assay used: immunoSEQ multiplex PCR; TCRdb lists only in-frame clones, some missing. The sample consists of some 2,000,000 clones, approximately 96% of them appearing once. Material for sequencing was naive CD4+ T cells sorted from blood. Source of these receptors: a young man in good health. Each CDR3 is given with its conserved first and last residue. D genes are given only for firm matches. Size is omitted from some rows. Given values are once, few, many or a class for expanded clones.

J gene | clone size | D gene | CDR3 length | V gene | CDR3 DNA | CDR3 protein
TRBJ2-1 | NA | TRBD2 | 16 | TRBV6-4 | TGTGCCAGCAGTGTCTATAGCGGGGGGGCCTCCAATGAGCAGTTCTTC | CASSVYSGGASNEQFF
TRBJ2-7 | NA | NA | 14 | TRBV7-9 | TGTGCCAGCAGCTTAGATGGGGACACCTACGAGCAGTACTTC | CASSLDGDTYEQYF
TRBJ2-7 | NA | TRBD2 | 17 | TRBV5-4 | TGTGCCAGCAGCTTGGCAGGGGCTAGCGGGAGAGGCTACGAGCAGTACTTC | CASSLAGASGRGYEQYF
TRBJ2-7 | NA | TRBD1 | 15 | TRBV28 | TGTGCCAGCAGTGGGTGGACAGGGAATTCCTACGAGCAGTACTTC | CASSGWTGNSYEQYF
TRBJ2-2 | NA | NA | 12 | TRBV5-4 | TGTGCCAGCAGTGGCCACACCGGGGAGCTGTTTTTT | CASSGHTGELFF
TRBJ1-5 | NA | TRBD1 | 14 | TRBV4-1 | TGCGCCAGCAGCCCTTTACCAGGGGGTCAGCCCCAGCATTTT | CASSPLPGGQPQHF
TRBJ2-7 | NA | TRBD2 | 15 | TRBV7-2 | TGTGCCAGCAGCCTAGCTAGCGGGAGTTCCTACGAGCAGTACTTC | CASSLASGSSYEQYF
TRBJ2-3 | NA | NA | 14 | TRBV11-2 | TGTGCCAGCAGCTGGGCGGAGGGGCTGGATACGCAGTATTTT | CASSWAEGLDTQYF
TRBJ2-2 | NA | NA | 13 | TRBV2 | TGTGCCAGCAGTGTAGGATTCACCGGGGAGCTGTTTTTT | CASSVGFTGELFF
TRBJ2-7 | NA | NA | 14 | TRBV10-3 | TGTGCCATCAGTGGGGGGGTCGCCCGCCACGAGCAGTACTTC | CAISGGVARHEQYF
TRBJ1-3 | NA | NA | 15 | TRBV5-1 | TGCGCCAGCAGTCAGGACGGAATCTCTGGAAACACCATATATTTT | CASSQDGISGNTIYF
TRBJ2-3 | NA | NA | 15 | TRBV9 | TGTGCCAGCAGCGTAAAAGGGTATCGGACAGATACGCAGTATTTT | CASSVKGYRTDTQYF
TRBJ2-5 | NA | NA | 14 | TRBV7-9 | TGTGCCAGCAGCTTAGAAGGCAGGTGGGGGACCCAGTACTTC | CASSLEGRWGTQYF
TRBJ2-3 | NA | NA | 14 | TRBV10-2 | TGCGCCAGCAGTGACTGGGGCCACACAGATACGCAGTATTTT | CASSDWGHTDTQYF
TRBJ1-4 | once | NA | 14 | TRBV5-4 | TGTGCCAGCAGCTTGGATTCATTGAGTGAAAAACTGTTTTTT | CASSLDSLSEKLFF
TRBJ2-3 | NA | TRBD1 | 16 | TRBV28 | TGTGCCAGCAGTTACCCACAGGGGGGTAGCACAGATACGCAGTATTTT | CASSYPQGGSTDTQYF
TRBJ1-6 | NA | NA | 14 | TRBV28 | TGTGCCAGCAGTTCGAGGGGGGCACGGAGACCCCTCCACTTT | CASSSRGARRPLHF
TRBJ1-2 | NA | NA | 16 | TRBV27 | TGTGCCAGCAGTTTATCCTCAAGAGGAGCTAACTATGGCTACACCTTC | CASSLSSRGANYGYTF